This TCR beta chain was sequenced in a study of cytomegalovirus exposure and HLA in healthy donors. Regarding the study as a whole: The dataset shows that most TCR sequences were rare, while some public TCRs occurred in many donors. On later analysis, the bulk of CMV-associated TCR beta chains appeared to be HLA-restricted.

Trimming took 0 bases from V and 4 from J, leaving 9 bases between them. Germline-derived CDR1 and CDR2 are SEHNR and FQNEAQ (reference sequence). The CDR3 is made up of 14 amino acids. 13 Jbeta primers and 60 Vbeta primers were used for the PCR. As handled by the study authors: There were about 80 million unique TCR beta chains by a later count, and approximately 12 million of them were shared. Sequencing used immunoSEQ multiplex PCR; TCRdb keeps in-frame clones, though not all of them. Clone size and the V and J calls come from that table; the DNA yielded D and trimming. The profile shows about 190,000 clones, around three quarters of them singletons. A remark on this clone: The antigen is not known.

The chain couples TRBV7-9 to TRBJ1-1; D possibly corresponds to TRBD1 (6 bases). The clonotype was recovered from a young woman in good health and CMV-seronegative. Sequenced: PBMCs. Written as DNA, the CDR3 is TGTGCCAGCAGCTTAGCGCAGGGGATCACTGAAGCTTTCTTT. Amino acids: CASSLAQGITEAFF.